This T cell receptor beta chain came from a study of regulatory T cells in long-lasting Graves disease. General study findings and limits: Study was limited to peripheral blood, excluding thyroid tissue.

Germline lookup yields CDR1 KGHSH and CDR2 LQKENI. Trimming removed 2 bases from V and 2 bases from J; junction bases left unmatched: 5. The CDR3 has 15 amino acids. As to time point: newly diagnosed GD, antithyroid drugs for less than 3 months. Researchers made the TCR library from RNA that was extracted from PBMCs. Combining iRepertoire HTBI primers with Arm-PCR of CDR3 regions, the authors built TCR beta libraries. Using its own MiXCR run on the multiplex PCR reads, TCRdb lists one record per CDR3 protein. Among 580,000 or so distinct CDR3 sequences listed, 16% were seen once. This clonotype has only a few counts. Its matching antigen is unknown. These data also formed part of another study, on T cells in Graves' hyperthyroidism and ophthalmopathy. That work states: A set of HTBI primers served as the primers for a first-round RT-PCR of the TCR CDR3.

This clonotype was sampled from a man between 18 and 29 years old with Graves disease. This specimen consisted of peripheral blood mononuclear cells (PBMCs), obtained at new diagnosis, from a patient treated with antithyroid drugs. The chain employs TRBV18 and TRBJ2-5, with 7 bases identical to TRBD2. CDR3 region: CASSPVREAQETQYF. CDR3 DNA: TGTGCCAGCTCACCAGTCCGGGAGGCACAAGAGACCCAGTACTTC.